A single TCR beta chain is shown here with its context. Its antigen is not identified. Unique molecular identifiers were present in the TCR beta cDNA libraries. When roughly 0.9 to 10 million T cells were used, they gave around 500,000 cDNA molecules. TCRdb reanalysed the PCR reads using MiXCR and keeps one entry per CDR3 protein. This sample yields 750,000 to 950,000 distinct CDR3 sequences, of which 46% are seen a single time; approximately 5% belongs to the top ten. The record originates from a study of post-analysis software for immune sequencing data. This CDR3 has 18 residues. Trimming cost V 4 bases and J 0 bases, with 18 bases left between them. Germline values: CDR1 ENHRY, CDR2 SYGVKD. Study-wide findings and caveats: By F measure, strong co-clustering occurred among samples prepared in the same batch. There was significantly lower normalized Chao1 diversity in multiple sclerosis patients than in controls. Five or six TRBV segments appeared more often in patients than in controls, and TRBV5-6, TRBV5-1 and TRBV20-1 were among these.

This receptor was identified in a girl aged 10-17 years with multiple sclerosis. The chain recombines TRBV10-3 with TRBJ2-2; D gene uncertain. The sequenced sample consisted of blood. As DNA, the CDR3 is TGTGCCATCAGTGTGGTCATTTTATTGAGCGCGAACACCGGGGAGCTGTTTTTT. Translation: CAISVVILLSANTGELFF.